The clone carrying this T cell receptor beta chain was observed a handful of times. This record comes from a study of control samples from healthy donors and cancer patients. CDR1 SGDLS and CDR2 YYNGEE come from the germline V gene. V gave up 0 bases and J gave up 4 bases, with 13 bases separating them. CDR3 length: 15 residues. Some clones are missing from TCRdb's copy, which holds only in-frame ones; the method was immunoSEQ multiplex PCR. In the table there are around 51,000 clones, 75% to 90% of which are singletons. The chain couples TRBV9 to TRBJ1-2, with D uncertain. The clonotype was recovered from a man between 65 and 85 years old in good health. The sample was blood. In DNA form, the CDR3 reads TGTGCCAGCAGCGTAGGTGGACGGAGCACCTATGGCTACACCTTC. Its translation is CASSVGGRSTYGYTF.